This T cell receptor (beta chain) was identified during a study of monozygotic twins with inflammatory bowel disease. Whole-study results and caveats: Relative clonotype sharing with others was diminished in IBD patients versus healthy twins, particularly with disease activity.

As to this clonotype: Antigen: not known.

Germline V gene sequence: CDR1 MDHEN, CDR2 SYDVKM. The CDR3 extends over 16 amino acids. The template was total RNA from whole blood, with no T cell sorting. Through template switching, UMIs that included a 6-nucleotide sample barcode were added. Two rounds of nested PCR, of 16 and 9 cycles, were run on TCRalpha and TCRbeta cDNA. Reprocessing the 5' RACE reads, TCRdb reports a single entry for every CDR3 protein and omits DNA. The specimen's table records more than 110,000 distinct CDR3 sequences. The chain carries TRBV28 and TRBJ2-3; TCRdb selects TRBD1, and the lack of DNA leaves this call unchecked. This receptor was obtained from a human donor with ulcerative colitis or Crohn's disease, or a healthy co-twin of an affected twin (not recorded which). The material sequenced was blood. The CDR3 is CASSFGGEVTTDTQYF.